The 17 T cell receptor beta chains in this list originate from one sample, sequenced in a study of blood T cell repertoires in COVID-19. Method: immunoSEQ multiplex PCR; TCRdb's copy keeps in-frame clones and lacks some. The data contain over 350,000 clones, roughly 87% of them singletons. The sequenced material came from PBMCs or T cells enriched from blood (not recorded which). The receptors originated from a woman under 30 with acute COVID-19.

The chain employs TRBV10-1 and TRBJ2-1; TRBD2 is a possible D gene (5 bases). Trimming pared 1 base from V and 0 bases from J, leaving 10 bases between. This CDR3 has 16 amino acids. Germline V lookup: CDR1 WNHNN, CDR2 SYGVQD (reference sequence). The CDR3 DNA reads TGCGCCAGCAGTGAGTACCCAGCGGACTCCTACAATGAGCAGTTCTTC. This translates into CASSEYPADSYNEQFF.

The chain joins TRBV4-3 to TRBJ2-7, with D perhaps TRBD2 (6 bases). The germline gives CDR1 LGHNA, CDR2 YSLEER. V was shortened by 0 bases and J by 6 bases, with 15 bases between the two germline ends. CDR3 length: 15 amino acids. The DNA for the CDR3 is TGCGCCAGCAGCCAAGATGTGGGGGGACCGGTCGAGCAGTACTTC. Amino acid sequence: CASSQDVGGPVEQYF.

The chain employs TRBV7-9 and TRBJ2-7; 14 nucleotides line up with TRBD2. The V and J ends lost 5 bases and 5 bases, in that order; junction bases with no gene match: 5. Germline CDR1 reads SEHNR; CDR2 reads FQNEAQ (reference sequence). This CDR3 has 15 residues. The CDR3 sequence: CASSRRTSGRHEQYF. CDR3 nucleotides: TGTGCCAGCAGCAGGAGGACTAGCGGGAGGCACGAGCAGTACTTC.

The V gene is TRBV19, the J gene TRBJ2-7, with TRBD2 matching over 7 bases. The CDR3 runs 16 residues. The germline CDR1 and CDR2 sequences are LNHDA and SQIVND (reference sequence). The V and J ends lost 2 bases and 5 bases, in that order; junction bases with no gene match: 12. The CDR3 sequence: CASSISGGRVRHEQYF. CDR3 coding DNA: TGTGCCAGTAGTATAAGCGGCGGGAGAGTACGCCACGAGCAGTACTTC.

The CDR3 sequence: CASSRRGYLANTGELFF. CDR3 coding DNA: TGTGCCAGCAGTAGACGAGGGTACCTCGCGAACACCGGGGAGCTGTTTTTT. The chain joins TRBV28 to TRBJ2-2; perhaps TRBD2 as D (5 bases). Trimming removed 5 bases at V and 0 bases at J, with 16 bases between. CDR1 and CDR2 (germline): MDHEN, SYDVKM. The CDR3 has 17 amino acids.

The sample holds one count of this clone. V and J are TRBV27 and TRBJ1-2, with 8 bases fitting TRBD1. Germline values: CDR1 MNHEY, CDR2 SMNVEV (reference sequence). The V segment lost 5 bases and the J segment 4 bases; nucleotides outside the gene matches: 15. The length of the CDR3 is 17 residues. CDR3 nucleotide sequence: TGTGCCAGCAGTCCTCTTCCTCGGACAGGGATGGGCTATGGCTACACCTTC. Protein product: CASSPLPRTGMGYGYTF.

The rearrangement links TRBV19 to TRBJ1-5; tentative D call: TRBD1 (6 bases). This CDR3 has 17 amino acids. V dropped 7 bases and J dropped 0 bases, with 19 bases sitting between them. CDR1 is LNHDA and CDR2 is SQIVND in the germline V gene (reference sequence). The CDR3 loop is CASKDRIPLYSNQPQHF. Here the CDR3 DNA reads TGTGCCAGTAAGGACAGAATTCCCCTATATAGCAATCAGCCCCAGCATTTT.

The chain has TRBV27 and TRBJ1-5, with D uncertain. Germline V CDR1 and CDR2: MNHEY, SMNVEV (reference sequence). The CDR3 contains 12 residues. Trimming removed 0 bases at V and 9 bases at J, with 6 bases between. The CDR3 region has the DNA TGTGCCAGCAGTTTATCTCCAGGGCCCCAGCATTTT. This codes for CASSLSPGPQHF.

The chain carries TRBV9 and TRBJ1-2; D remains ambiguous. Germline CDR1 SGDLS, CDR2 YYNGEE. The CDR3 sequence is 12 residues long. The V end was cut by 3 bases, the J end by 8 bases, with 11 bases between. CDR3 residues: CASSAASRGYTF. The CDR3 DNA sequence: TGTGCCAGCAGCGCCGCCTCGAGGGGCTACACCTTC.

The V and J genes are TRBV30 and TRBJ1-4; no definite D call. Germline CDR1 reads GTSNPN; CDR2 reads SVGIG (reference sequence). With 5 bases removed from V and 7 bases from J, the gap between germline ends came to 11 bases. This CDR3 spans 12 amino acids. The CDR3, as DNA: TGTGCCTGGGGAAACGGAGGTGAAAAACTGTTTTTT. The encoded protein is CAWGNGGEKLFF.

The J gene is TRBJ1-2, the V gene TRBV24-1, with TRBD1 matching over 11 bases. Losses at the gene ends were 7 bases for V and 1 base for J; bases not matched to a gene: 1. This CDR3 has 14 amino acids. Germline V gives CDR1 KGHDR, CDR2 SFDVKD. CDR3 region: CATRGQGGNYGYTF. The CDR3 DNA reads TGTGCCACCAGGGGACAGGGGGGTAACTATGGCTACACCTTC.

The rearrangement links TRBV9 to TRBJ2-2; D gene ambiguous. V gave up 0 bases and J gave up 2 bases, with 5 bases separating them. CDR1 is SGDLS and CDR2 is YYNGEE in the germline V gene. The CDR3 sequence is 14 residues long. In DNA, the CDR3 is TGTGCCAGCAGCGTAGTGACAAACACCGGGGAGCTGTTTTTT. This sequence encodes CASSVVTNTGELFF.

The V call is TRBV5-5, the J call TRBJ1-5; perhaps TRBD1 as D (5 bases). This CDR3 has 17 residues. Germline V CDR1 and CDR2: SGHKS, YYEKEE (reference sequence). The V end was cut by 2 bases, the J end by 1 base, with 16 bases between. In nucleotides, the CDR3 is TGTGCCAGCAGCTTAACGAGTAAGACAGTAAGCAATCAGCCCCAGCATTTT. It translates to CASSLTSKTVSNQPQHF.

The chain is built from TRBV6-4 and TRBJ2-2, with D possibly TRBD1 on 6 matching bases. Trimming left V 3 bases short and J 6 bases short, with 11 bases between. The CDR3 has 14 amino acids. Germline V gene sequence: CDR1 MRHNA, CDR2 SNTAGT. CDR3 nucleotide sequence: TGTGCCAGCAGTGAACTTAAGGGGGCCGGGGAGCTGTTTTTT. Translation: CASSELKGAGELFF.

The chain is built from TRBV27 and TRBJ1-6, with TRBD1 matching over 8 bases. CDR1 is MNHEY, CDR2 SMNVEV, per germline (reference sequence). Trimming removed 6 bases from V and 7 bases from J; junction bases left unmatched: 11. The CDR3 length is 16 residues. The CDR3 protein is CASSGGSQGANSPLHF. DNA of the CDR3: TGTGCCAGCAGCGGAGGGAGTCAGGGGGCGAATTCACCCCTCCACTTT.

V and J are TRBV4-1 and TRBJ1-1, with 9 bases that match TRBD1. Germline-derived CDR1 and CDR2 are MGHRA and YSYEKL. V trimming: 0 bases; J trimming: 4 bases; junction bases outside the gene matches: 9. The CDR3 is 17 amino acids. The CDR3, as DNA: TGCGCCAGCAGCCAAGAAATACAGGGGGCCCCGGGCACTGAAGCTTTCTTT. It yields the protein CASSQEIQGAPGTEAFF.

A word on this clone: Other DNA sequences within the sample encode an identical CDR3. This rearrangement joins TRBV5-6 to TRBJ2-7, with D hard to call. Trimming took 0 bases from V and 4 from J, leaving 8 bases between them. The CDR3 runs 13 residues. CDR1 is SGHDT and CDR2 is YYEEEE in the germline V gene. The CDR3 protein is CASSLGQVYEQYF. The CDR3 coding sequence is TGTGCCAGCAGCTTGGGCCAGGTATACGAGCAGTACTTC.